Shown below are 9 T cell receptor beta chains from a single sample sequenced in a study of spatial heterogeneity in lung cancer. TCRdb re-called the 5' RACE reads through MiXCR, storing one row per CDR3 protein. The sample lists about 40,000 distinct CDR3 sequences, roughly 5% occurring once. Time point indicated: sample taken at primary tumor resection. Whole RNA obtained from tumor, nontumor lung or frozen PBMC underwent sequencing without sorting. The material was PBMCs, obtained at surgery. Receptors were obtained from a female donor with early-stage non-small cell lung cancer.

This CDR3 is CASSGGGTNEKLFF. CDR3 nucleotides: TGTGCCAGCAGTGGGGGAGGGACGAATGAAAAACTGTTTTTT. The V gene is TRBV28, the J gene TRBJ1-4, with D perhaps matching TRBD1 (5 bases). The CDR3 spans 14 residues. The V and J ends lost 5 bases and 5 bases respectively, with 12 bases between them. Germline V gives CDR1 MDHEN, CDR2 SYDVKM.

This clonotype has ten or more counts. The V and J genes are TRBV4-2 and TRBJ2-3; 12 nucleotides line up with TRBD2. The CDR3 runs 17 residues. Germline V gene data show CDR1 as LGHNA and CDR2 as YNFKEQ. Trimming cost V 3 bases and J 2 bases; bases outside gene matches: 6. The CDR3 is CASSHGLAGRYTDTQYF. CDR3 coding DNA: TGTGCCAGCAGCCACGGACTAGCGGGGCGCTACACAGATACGCAGTATTTT.

This clonotype has a handful of counts. V and J are TRBV3-1 and TRBJ2-1, with TRBD1 matching 7 bases. After removal of 3 bases from V and 6 bases from J, the junction contained 8 bases not matched to a gene. The CDR3 is 15 amino acids. Germline V gives CDR1 LGHDT, CDR2 YNNKEL (reference sequence). CDR3 nucleotide sequence: TGTGCCAGCAGCCATGGGCAGGGGGTTGTCAATGAGCAGTTCTTC. It yields the protein CASSHGQGVVNEQFF.

Ten or more counts support this clonotype. V usage is TRBV4-1 and J usage is TRBJ2-4; TRBD1 matches 7 bases. The V gene's germline CDR1 is MGHRA and CDR2 YSYEKL. V was pared by 2 bases and J by 6 bases, with 4 bases of the junction left unmatched. The CDR3 has 14 amino acids. CDR3 in DNA: TGCGCCAGCAGCCAACCGACAGGGAGAAACATTCAGTACTTC. Amino acids: CASSQPTGRNIQYF.

This clonotype was recorded many times. The chain uses TRBV27 and TRBJ1-4; TRBD1 matches 9 bases. J lost 8 bases, V lost 4 bases, and 14 bases had no gene match. Germline V gives CDR1 MNHEY, CDR2 SMNVEV (reference sequence). CDR3 length: 17 amino acids. The CDR3 is CASSWKNTGTGNEKLFF. In nucleotides, the CDR3 is TGTGCCAGCAGTTGGAAAAATACCGGGACAGGGAACGAAAAACTGTTTTTT.

This clonotype was seen repeatedly, ten times or more. The chain uses TRBV11-2 and TRBJ2-7; no definite D call. This CDR3 region has 14 residues. V dropped 4 bases and J dropped 2 bases, with 12 bases sitting between them. The germline V gene has CDR1 SGHAT and CDR2 FQNNGV. CDR3 nucleotide sequence: TGTGCCAGCAGCTCTAACAGACGGGCCTACGAGCAGTACTTC. Translated: CASSSNRRAYEQYF.

This clonotype was picked up a small number of times. The gene calls are TRBV5-1 and TRBJ2-3; TRBD2 matches 7 bases. This CDR3 is built from 15 residues. The germline V gene has CDR1 SGHRS and CDR2 YFSETQ. J was trimmed by 3 bases and V by 0 bases; bases with no gene match: 4. CDR3 in amino acids: CASSLDRGGTDTQYF. The CDR3 DNA reads TGCGCCAGCAGCTTGGATCGGGGAGGGACAGATACGCAGTATTTT.

This clonotype was counted many times. V gene TRBV4-2 combines with J gene TRBJ2-2; D remains unclear. Germline V gene lookup returns CDR1 LGHNA and CDR2 YNFKEQ. The CDR3 is made up of 15 amino acids. Trimming left V 6 bases short and J 4 bases short, with 15 bases between. The CDR3 region has the DNA TGTGCCAGCAGAGCACCTGGGCGCAGCACCGGGGAGCTGTTTTTT. This codes for CASRAPGRSTGELFF.

This chain joins TRBV5-1 and TRBJ2-7; 7 bases map to TRBD1. This CDR3 has 15 residues. In germline, CDR1 is SGHRS, CDR2 YFSETQ. The V gene end was trimmed by 4 bases and the J gene end by 2 bases; junction bases not matched to a gene: 9. The DNA of the CDR3 is TGCGCCAGCAGCGCCTGGAGACAGGGAACCTACGAGCAGTACTTC. This translates into CASSAWRQGTYEQYF.